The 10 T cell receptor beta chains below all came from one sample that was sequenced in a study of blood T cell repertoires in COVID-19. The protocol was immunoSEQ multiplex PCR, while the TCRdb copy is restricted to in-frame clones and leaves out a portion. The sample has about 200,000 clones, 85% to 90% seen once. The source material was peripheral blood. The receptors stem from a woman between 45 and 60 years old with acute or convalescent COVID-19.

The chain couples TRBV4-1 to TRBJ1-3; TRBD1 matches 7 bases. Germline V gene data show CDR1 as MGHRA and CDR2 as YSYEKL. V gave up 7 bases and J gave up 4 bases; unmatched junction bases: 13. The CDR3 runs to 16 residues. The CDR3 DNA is TGCGCCAGCACCCCAGGACCAGGGGGGTACGGAAACACCATATATTTT. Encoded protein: CASTPGPGGYGNTIYF.

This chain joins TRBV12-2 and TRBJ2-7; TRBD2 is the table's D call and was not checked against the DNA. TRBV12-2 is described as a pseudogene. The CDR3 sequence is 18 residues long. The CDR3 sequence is CASRPSWTSGASSYEQYF. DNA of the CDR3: TGTGCAAGTCGCCCGAGCTGGACTAGCGGAGCGAGCTCCTACGAGCAGTACTTC.

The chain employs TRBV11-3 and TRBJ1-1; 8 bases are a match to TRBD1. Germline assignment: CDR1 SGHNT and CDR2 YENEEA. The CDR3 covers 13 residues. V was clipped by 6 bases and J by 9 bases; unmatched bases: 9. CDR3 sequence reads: CASSPGQGRQAFF. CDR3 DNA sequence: TGTGCCAGCAGTCCAGGACAGGGCAGGCAAGCTTTCTTT.

The CDR3 protein is CASRVPTGVDQPQHF. CDR3 in DNA: TGTGCCAGTAGGGTACCGACAGGGGTTGATCAGCCCCAGCATTTT. The chain links TRBV19 to TRBJ1-5, with TRBD1 matching over 8 bases. This CDR3 region has 15 residues. The V gene's germline CDR1 is LNHDA and CDR2 SQIVND (reference sequence). The V gene end was trimmed by 6 bases and the J gene end by 5 bases; junction bases not matched to a gene: 9. The entire variable domain, with the rest obtained from reference TRBV19 and TRBJ1-5, is as follows: DGGITQSPKYLFRKEGQNVTLSCEQNLNHDAMYWYRQDPGQGLRLIYYSQIVNDFQKGDIAEGYSVSREKKESFPLTVTSAQKNPTAFYLCASRVPTGVDQPQHFGDGTRLSIL.

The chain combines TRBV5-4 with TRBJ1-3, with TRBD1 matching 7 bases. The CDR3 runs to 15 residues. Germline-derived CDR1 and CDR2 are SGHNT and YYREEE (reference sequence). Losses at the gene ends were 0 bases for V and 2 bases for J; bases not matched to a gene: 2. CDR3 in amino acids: CASSLGQGAGNTIYF. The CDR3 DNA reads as TGTGCCAGCAGCTTGGGGCAGGGGGCTGGAAACACCATATATTTT.

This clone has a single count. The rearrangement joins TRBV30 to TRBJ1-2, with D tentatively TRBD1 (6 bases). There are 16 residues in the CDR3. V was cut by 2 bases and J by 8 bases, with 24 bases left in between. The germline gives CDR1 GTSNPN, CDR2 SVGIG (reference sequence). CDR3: CAWSRNTDQGFWGYTF. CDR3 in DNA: TGTGCCTGGAGTCGGAACACGGACCAGGGGTTTTGGGGCTACACCTTC.

This CDR3 is CASSETQIHQPQHF. The CDR3 DNA reads as TGCGCCAGCAGTGAGACACAGATCCATCAGCCCCAGCATTTT. The chain is built from TRBV10-2 and TRBJ1-5; no reliable D call. Germline lookup yields CDR1 WSHSY and CDR2 SAAADI. The ends were cut back, 2 bases at V and 5 bases at J, with 10 bases in the middle. The CDR3 has 14 residues.

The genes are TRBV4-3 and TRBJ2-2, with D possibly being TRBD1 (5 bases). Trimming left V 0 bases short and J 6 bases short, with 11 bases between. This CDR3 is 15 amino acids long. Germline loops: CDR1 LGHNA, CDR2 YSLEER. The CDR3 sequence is CASSQDIQGPGELFF. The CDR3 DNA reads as TGCGCCAGCAGCCAAGATATTCAGGGCCCCGGGGAGCTGTTTTTT.

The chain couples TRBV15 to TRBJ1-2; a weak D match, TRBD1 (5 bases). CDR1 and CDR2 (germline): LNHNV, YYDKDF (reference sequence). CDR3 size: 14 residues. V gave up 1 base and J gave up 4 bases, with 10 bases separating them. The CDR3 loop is CATSRVMGGYGYTF. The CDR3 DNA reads TGTGCCACCAGCAGAGTGATGGGGGGCTATGGCTACACCTTC.

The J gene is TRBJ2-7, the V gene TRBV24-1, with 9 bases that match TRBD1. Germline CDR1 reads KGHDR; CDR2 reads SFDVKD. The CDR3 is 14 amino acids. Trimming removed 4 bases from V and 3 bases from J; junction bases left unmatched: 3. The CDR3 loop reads CATSEGTGIYEQYF. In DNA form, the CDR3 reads TGTGCCACCAGTGAAGGGACAGGGATCTACGAGCAGTACTTC.